One T cell receptor (beta chain) is described in this entry. The germline gives CDR1 LNHDA, CDR2 SQIVND (reference sequence). With V trimmed by 3 bases and J by 5 bases, 8 bases remained unmatched. The CDR3 has 15 amino acids. The source of the sample is a study of blood T cell repertoires in COVID-19. About the study: Material from acute and convalescent COVID-19 was sourced from the United States, Italy and Spain.

Patients in Seattle were enrolled during active infection, then followed longitudinally. The authors' processing: The assay estimated nucleated cells by amplifying reference gene primers. Profiled with immunoSEQ multiplex PCR; TCRdb holds only in-frame clones, not every one. V and J calls and clone size come straight from that table; D and trimming were deduced from the DNA. The table records under 250,000 clones, 70% to 90% of them present only once. V usage is TRBV19 and J usage is TRBJ2-7, with TRBD2 matching 9 bases. The source is a woman aged 70-85 years with COVID-19, enrolled during active disease. Source material: peripheral blood. Written as DNA, the CDR3 is TGTGCCAGTAGTATGGGTAGCGGGAGATTCAACGAGCAGTACTTC. Encoded protein: CASSMGSGRFNEQYF.